Below are 26 T cell receptor beta chains sequenced from a single sample in a study of cytomegalovirus exposure and HLA in healthy donors. PCR involved 60 Vbeta and 13 Jbeta primers. TCRdb keeps only in-frame clones here, not all; method: immunoSEQ multiplex PCR. The sample lists approximately 110,000 clones, more than 65% occurring once. The material sequenced was PBMCs. The receptor set was obtained from a woman in her thirties or forties in good health and CMV-seropositive.

The rearrangement joins TRBV18 to TRBJ1-4; D is unresolved. The V gene's germline CDR1 is KGHSH and CDR2 LQKENI. CDR3 size: 19 residues. Trimming took 4 bases from V and 0 from J, leaving 21 bases between them. The chain's CDR3 is CASSLELGWRETTNEKLFF. Written as DNA, the CDR3 is TGTGCCAGCTCACTGGAATTAGGTTGGAGGGAGACAACTAATGAAAAACTGTTTTTT.

This clone was counted between two and nine times. V gene TRBV27 combines with J gene TRBJ2-1, with D possibly TRBD1 on 6 matching bases. The CDR3 sequence is 16 residues long. V dropped 5 bases and J dropped 4 bases, with 18 bases sitting between them. From germline, CDR1 is MNHEY and CDR2 SMNVEV (reference sequence). The CDR3, as DNA: TGTGCCAGCAGTGATGGGTCGGGACACCCTTACAATGAGCAGTTCTTC. It codes for CASSDGSGHPYNEQFF.

This clone turned up a few times. V gene TRBV6-1 combines with J gene TRBJ1-5, with 9 positions matching TRBD1. V lost 3 bases and J lost 6; bases outside the gene matches: 3. The CDR3 consists of 14 residues. Per germline, CDR1 MNHNS and CDR2 SASEGT. This CDR3 is CASSDGQGFQPQHF. Written as DNA, the CDR3 is TGTGCCAGCAGTGACGGACAGGGGTTTCAGCCCCAGCATTTT.

This rearrangement joins TRBV28 to TRBJ2-5; tentatively, D is TRBD2 (6 bases). Trimming took off 6 bases at V and 5 bases at J, with 19 bases between the two ends. Germline V CDR1 and CDR2: MDHEN, SYDVKM. The CDR3 spans 15 residues. CDR3 sequence reads: CASRPGELVWETQYF. CDR3 bases: TGTGCCAGCAGGCCGGGGGAGTTGGTATGGGAGACCCAGTACTTC.

This chain joins TRBV5-1 and TRBJ1-2; D possibly corresponds to TRBD1 (6 bases). The CDR3 sequence is 19 residues long. V dropped 0 bases and J dropped 2 bases, with 23 bases sitting between them. Germline assignment: CDR1 SGHRS and CDR2 YFSETQ. The CDR3 spells CASSLGGAGDPRGNYGYTF. CDR3 nucleotides: TGCGCCAGCAGCTTGGGGGGCGCAGGGGACCCAAGGGGGAACTATGGCTACACCTTC.

The chain combines TRBV4-1 with TRBJ2-3; 7 nucleotides align to TRBD2. This CDR3 contains 15 residues. Germline V gene data show CDR1 as MGHRA and CDR2 as YSYEKL. V shed 3 bases, J shed 2 bases, and the junction held 5 bases outside the gene matches. CDR3 protein: CASSHSSGPTDTQYF. CDR3 coding DNA: TGCGCCAGCAGCCACTCTAGCGGTCCCACAGATACGCAGTATTTT.

This clone was observed a few times. The V and J genes are TRBV29-1 and TRBJ1-2; D ambiguous. The CDR3 runs to 13 residues. Trimming took 6 bases from V and 0 from J, leaving 11 bases between them. In germline, CDR1 is SQVTM, CDR2 ANQGSEA. The CDR3 loop reads CSVERAANYGYTF. For the CDR3, the DNA is TGCAGCGTAGAGAGGGCAGCTAACTATGGCTACACCTTC.

The rearrangement links TRBV6-6 to TRBJ1-2; 7 bases are shared with TRBD1. The germline CDR1 and CDR2 sequences are MNHNY and SVGAGI (reference sequence). CDR3 length: 16 amino acids. After removal of 6 bases from V and 0 bases from J, the junction contained 10 bases not matched to a gene. Here the CDR3 DNA reads TGTGCCAGCAGACTCGGACAGGAGGCCCCTAACTATGGCTACACCTTC. It translates to CASRLGQEAPNYGYTF.

This clone was counted between two and nine times. The rearrangement links TRBV2 to TRBJ2-2, with D unresolved. Trimming left V 3 bases short and J 4 bases short, with 6 bases between. The CDR3 is made up of 13 amino acids. The germline V gene has CDR1 SNHLY and CDR2 FYNNEI. The CDR3 DNA is TGTGCCAGCAGTGACGGCGGCACCGGGGAGCTGTTTTTT. Its translation is CASSDGGTGELFF.

The CDR3 protein is CASSVVREEDNEQFF. CDR3 sequence (DNA): TGTGCCAGCAGCGTAGTCCGGGAGGAGGACAATGAGCAGTTCTTC. The chain has TRBV9 and TRBJ2-1; 7 bases are a match to TRBD2. From germline, CDR1 is SGDLS and CDR2 YYNGEE. With V trimmed by 0 bases and J by 5 bases, 5 bases remained unmatched. CDR3 length: 15 amino acids.

V gene TRBV28 combines with J gene TRBJ1-2, with a weak D call TRBD1 (6 bases). This CDR3 comprises 15 residues. Trimming removed 7 bases from V and 4 bases from J, with 19 bases in between. Germline CDR1 MDHEN, CDR2 SYDVKM. CDR3 sequence reads: CASTIGGAHLYGYTF. The CDR3 DNA reads as TGTGCCAGCACCATAGGGGGGGCACACCTCTATGGCTACACCTTC.

Only one count was recorded for this clone. The rearrangement uses TRBV9 and TRBJ2-1, with 9 bases lining up with TRBD2. The junction had 9 bases not matched to a gene; V was cut back by 0 bases and J by 5 bases. In germline, CDR1 is SGDLS, CDR2 YYNGEE. CDR3 size: 17 residues. For the CDR3, the DNA is TGTGCCAGCAGCGTAGACCCCTCTAGCGGGATTCACAATGAGCAGTTCTTC. Amino acids: CASSVDPSSGIHNEQFF.

The gene calls are TRBV19 and TRBJ1-5; 11 bases line up with TRBD1. Trimming cost V 6 bases and J 6 bases; bases outside gene matches: 7. Germline V lookup: CDR1 LNHDA, CDR2 SQIVND (reference sequence). The CDR3 is 15 residues long. The CDR3 loop is CASSRDRGAIQPQHF. CDR3 sequence (DNA): TGTGCCAGTAGCCGGGACAGGGGGGCCATTCAGCCCCAGCATTTT.

The chain couples TRBV5-4 to TRBJ2-7, with D uncertain. The V end was cut by 0 bases, the J end by 0 bases, with 7 bases between. This CDR3 comprises 14 residues. In germline, CDR1 is SGHNT, CDR2 YYREEE (reference sequence). CDR3 coding DNA: TGTGCCAGCAGCTTGGCTGGTAGCTCCTACGAGCAGTACTTC. Its protein product is CASSLAGSSYEQYF. The full variable domain, in which reference TRBV5-4 and TRBJ2-7 provide the parts outside the CDR3, is ETGVTQSPTHLIKTRGQQVTLRCSSQSGHNTVSWYQQALGQGPQFIFQYYREEENGRGNFPPRFSGLQFPNYSSELNVNALELDDSALYLCASSLAGSSYEQYFGPGTRLTVT.

The rearrangement uses TRBV6-6 and TRBJ2-5, with D hard to call. The CDR3 has 11 amino acids. Germline V lookup: CDR1 MNHNY, CDR2 SVGAGI (reference sequence). Trimming took 4 bases from V and 9 from J, leaving 9 bases between them. CDR3 in amino acids: CASSSLGPQYF. The CDR3 nucleotides read TGTGCCAGCAGTTCCCTCGGTCCCCAGTACTTC.

V gene TRBV5-1 combines with J gene TRBJ2-7; 11 bases are a match to TRBD2. Trimming removed 4 bases from V and 4 bases from J; junction bases left unmatched: 10. The germline V gene encodes CDR1 SGHRS and CDR2 YFSETQ. The CDR3 contains 16 residues. The CDR3 protein is CASSTGLAASLYEQYF. CDR3 nucleotide sequence: TGCGCCAGCAGCACGGGACTAGCGGCATCATTATACGAGCAGTACTTC.

The rearrangement links TRBV27 to TRBJ1-6; TRBD1 agrees at 8 bases. The CDR3 totals 14 residues. V gave up 2 bases and J gave up 6 bases; unmatched junction bases: 0. Germline V gene lookup returns CDR1 MNHEY and CDR2 SMNVEV (reference sequence). CDR3 in amino acids: CASSLGQGNSPLHF. The CDR3 DNA reads TGTGCCAGCAGTTTAGGACAGGGTAATTCACCCCTCCACTTT.

The gene calls are TRBV30 and TRBJ2-7; D unresolved. CDR1 and CDR2 from the germline V gene are GTSNPN and SVGIG (reference sequence). The length of the CDR3 is 11 residues. V gave up 4 bases and J gave up 3 bases, with 7 bases separating them. This chain's CDR3 is CAWTTGYEQYF. The CDR3, as DNA: TGTGCCTGGACAACGGGCTACGAGCAGTACTTC.

The rearrangement uses TRBV18 and TRBJ1-1; D is unresolved. Germline V gene sequence: CDR1 KGHSH, CDR2 LQKENI. The V end was cut by 0 bases, the J end by 4 bases, with 9 bases between. There are 14 residues in the CDR3. The CDR3, as DNA: TGTGCCAGCTCACCACCCGCGGGGAGCACTGAAGCTTTCTTT. It yields the protein CASSPPAGSTEAFF.

Here the CDR3 DNA reads TGCGCCAGCAGCCAATTTCGGAACACTGAAGCTTTCTTT. Residues: CASSQFRNTEAFF. The chain combines TRBV4-1 with TRBJ1-1; D remains ambiguous. The CDR3 has 13 amino acids. Trimming removed 2 bases at V and 1 base at J, with 5 bases between. Per the germline V gene, CDR1 is MGHRA and CDR2 is YSYEKL.

The chain employs TRBV27 and TRBJ1-1; 8 bases agree with TRBD1. This CDR3 comprises 13 residues. CDR1 is MNHEY, CDR2 SMNVEV, per germline (reference sequence). V was pared by 11 bases and J by 4 bases, with 9 bases of the junction left unmatched. The CDR3 nucleotides are TGTGCCGGCATGACAGGGGAGGCCACTGAAGCTTTCTTT. Its translation: CAGMTGEATEAFF.

The chain has TRBV7-9 and TRBJ2-7; TRBD2 aligns across 7 bases. CDR3 size: 16 residues. Looked up from germline, CDR1 is SEHNR and CDR2 is FQNEAQ (reference sequence). V shed 1 base and J 1 base; nucleotides not matched to a gene: 7. CDR3: CASSLGYQRESYEQYF. The CDR3 nucleotides are TGTGCCAGCAGCTTAGGCTACCAGCGGGAATCCTACGAGCAGTACTTC.

This clone has just one count. V is TRBV15 and J is TRBJ2-1; D possibly corresponds to TRBD1 (6 bases). The CDR3 is 16 residues long. From germline, CDR1 is LNHNV and CDR2 YYDKDF (reference sequence). V was cut by 8 bases and J by 8 bases, with 25 bases left in between. The CDR3 bases are TGTGCCACCCGCACCCGACGGTCAGGGGACCTACATGAGCAGTTCTTC. Residues: CATRTRRSGDLHEQFF.

The chain uses TRBV5-1 and TRBJ1-1; a weak D match, TRBD1 (6 bases). The V gene lost 4 bases and the J gene lost 7 bases, with 14 bases spanning the gap. Germline loops: CDR1 SGHRS, CDR2 YFSETQ. The CDR3 has 13 amino acids. The CDR3 loop is CASSPDRQDEAFF. The CDR3 nucleotides read TGCGCCAGCAGCCCCGACCGACAGGATGAAGCTTTCTTT.

This sequence joins TRBV7-3 and TRBJ1-2; a weak D match, TRBD1 (5 bases). V lost 4 bases, J lost 5 bases, and 8 bases lay in between. Germline CDR1 SGHTA, CDR2 FQGTGA. This CDR3 is 12 amino acids long. The CDR3 DNA reads TGTGCCAGCAGCTCCCAGGGATATGGCTACACCTTC. Translated: CASSSQGYGYTF.

This clone was observed once. V gene TRBV14 combines with J gene TRBJ2-5, with TRBD1 matching 7 bases. Germline V gene lookup returns CDR1 SGHDN and CDR2 FVKESK. This CDR3 has 14 amino acids. J lost 2 bases, V lost 4 bases, and 4 bases had no gene match. The CDR3 protein is CASSPGQFQETQYF. The CDR3 region has the DNA TGTGCCAGCAGCCCGGGACAGTTTCAAGAGACCCAGTACTTC.